This T cell receptor (beta chain) was profiled in a study of shared clonotypes between healthy human individuals (TCRdb year 2020). Some background on the complete study: The cohort included a few men and a couple of women between 18 and 49 years of age. For each donor, CD4 naive and CD4 memory were each given three plates, CD8 naive was given two plates, and CD8 memory was given one plate. To estimate repertoire size and how much clonotypes are shared between individuals, the study performed deep sequencing of blood TCR repertoires from a few healthy adults. To increase sequencing depth and limit assay-specific biases, TCR repertoire library preparation and sequencing were carried out by different laboratories using diverse techniques. Per donor, leukapheresis produced somewhere between about 0.8 and 9 billion PBMCs.

As concerns this clone: Its antigen is unknown. Base qualities are not recorded, but no much larger clone differs from it by a single base.

The donors were healthy, HIV-negative adults who had no recently reported acute infections or vaccinations. Every donor was a Caucasian adult residing in Nashville, Tennessee, USA. Magnetic negative selection was used to enrich CD4+ T cells, after which naive cells were positively selected on CD45RA and the negative fraction became the memory subset. Blood was collected by leukapheresis, and PBMCs were isolated by Ficoll-Histopaque density gradient centrifugation and then cryopreserved in liquid nitrogen vapor phase. Purity and quantity of every magnetically sorted T cell population were checked by analytical flow cytometry. Genomic DNA was isolated from every sorted fraction and measured by UV absorbance on a Nanodrop 2000c. Inclusive of the bounding cysteine and phenylalanine, the CDR3 is 14 residues long. Of all the DNA, just the CDR3 is kept, 42 bases in frame from base 1. Based on the germline V gene, the CDR1 and CDR2 sequences are SGHRS and YFSETQ. V is cut by 4 bases and J by 2 bases, and the space between the germline ends is 11 bases.

Summary of the overall study and its limitations: Pairwise subsampling led to the expectation that sequencing depth would affect the degree of clonotype sharing among donors. Even with the large sequencing depth, rarefaction of the sorted-subset datasets indicated that sequencing was incomplete. Because the study included only a small number of donors, the genetic and exposure-history diversity represented was limited. Naive subsets generally had larger estimated clonotype richness than memory subsets. Sampling was restricted to blood, and TCR repertoires in tissue are likely to differ from TCR repertoires in blood. Clonotypes shared by all four sorted-subset donors showed higher generation probabilities than non-shared clonotypes. When several donors were compared, the shared fraction of clonotypes was about 5.2% for naive CD4, less than 4% for naive CD8, 2% to 2.5% for memory CD4, and approximately 0.4% for memory CD8.

TCR CDR3 regions were amplified from genomic DNA by multiplex PCR using the deep immunoSEQ assay. Genomic DNA extracted from each cell subset was distributed evenly over all wells of several immunoSEQ 96-well plates, and each plate served as one replicate. Each replicate PCR for sorted subsets received 200 ng genomic DNA, equal to tens of thousands of T cell genomes. Purified libraries were measured with a Qubit 3.0 fluorometer, size-checked on a Bioanalyzer 2100, and measured again with the KAPA Library Quantification kit. Each immunoSEQ 96-well plate was sequenced on its own single-read 150-cycle Illumina NextSeq 550 flow cell. In the paper's pipeline: The immunoSEQ output contained only junctional sequences without quality scores, so filtering could not match that applied to full-length reads. Sequences were annotated with PyIR, a Python wrapper for IgBLAST v1.9, using IMGT germline references to assign V/J genes and CDR3. Reads with weak V/J assignments (E-value above 1e-6), missing CDR3, stop codons, out-of-frame junctions, or ambiguous translated residues were removed. V3J clonotypes were defined as sequences sharing the same inferred V gene, J gene, and CDR3 amino acid sequence. Percentage overlap between repertoires was calculated by dividing the number of shared unique clonotypes by the size of the smaller repertoire. Richness of each repertoire was evaluated using RTK rarefaction, the Chao1 estimator, and Recon v2.1 estimates of unobserved clonotypes. OLGA was used to compute generation probabilities for all TCRbeta clonotypes that the gDNA method yielded from a few donors. TCRdb obtained this table from immuneACCESS and retained in-frame rearrangements with V and J assigned. These tables miss some clones; where compared with another copy, unresolved V genes account for less than half of the shortfall, and the remainder is unexplained. The V and J calls and clone size come from that table; D and trimming were worked out from the DNA. Counted in this sample were roughly 1,100,000 clones; about 75% of them appeared once. The top ten clones comprise roughly 1.4% of the sample.

The clonotype was recovered from a man between 18 and 29 years old in good health. The V and J genes are TRBV5-1 and TRBJ2-3; no D gene can be assigned with confidence. Sequences were obtained from memory CD4+ T cells sorted from blood. The cell subset or site label on this specimen signifies: CD45RA-negative fraction. The CDR3 protein sequence reads: CASSRTPDTDTQYF. The DNA sequence reads TGCGCCAGCAGCCGCACCCCTGACACAGATACGCAGTATTTT.